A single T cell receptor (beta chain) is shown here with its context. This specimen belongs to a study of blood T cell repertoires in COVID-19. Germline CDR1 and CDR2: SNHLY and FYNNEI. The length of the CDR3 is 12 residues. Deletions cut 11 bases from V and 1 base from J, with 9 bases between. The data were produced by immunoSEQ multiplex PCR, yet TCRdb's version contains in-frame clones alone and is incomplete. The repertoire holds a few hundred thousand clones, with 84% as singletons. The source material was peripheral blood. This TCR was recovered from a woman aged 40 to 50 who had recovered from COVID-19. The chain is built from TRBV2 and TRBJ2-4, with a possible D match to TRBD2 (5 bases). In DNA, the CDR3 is TGTGCCGGTGGGGAGGCCAAAAACATTCAGTACTTC. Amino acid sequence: CAGGEAKNIQYF. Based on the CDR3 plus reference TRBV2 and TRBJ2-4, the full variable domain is EPEVTQTPSHQVTQMGQEVILRCVPISNHLYFYWYRQILGQKVEFLVSFYNNEISEKSEIFDDQFSVERPDGSNFTLKIRSTKLEDSAMYFCAGGEAKNIQYFGAGTRLSVL.